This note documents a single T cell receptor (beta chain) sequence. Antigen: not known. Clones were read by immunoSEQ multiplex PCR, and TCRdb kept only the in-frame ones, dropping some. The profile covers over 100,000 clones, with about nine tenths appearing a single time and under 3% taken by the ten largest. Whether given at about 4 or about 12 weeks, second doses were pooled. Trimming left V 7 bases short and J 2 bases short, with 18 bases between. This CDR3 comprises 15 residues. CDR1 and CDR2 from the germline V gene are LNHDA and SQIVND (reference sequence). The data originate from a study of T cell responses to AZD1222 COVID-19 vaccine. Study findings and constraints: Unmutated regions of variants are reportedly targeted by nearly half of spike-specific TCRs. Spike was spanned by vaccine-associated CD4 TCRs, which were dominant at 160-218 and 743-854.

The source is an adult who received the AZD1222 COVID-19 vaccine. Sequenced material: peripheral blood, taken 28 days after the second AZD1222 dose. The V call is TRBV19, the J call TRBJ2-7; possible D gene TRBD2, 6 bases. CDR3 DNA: TGTGCCAGTACCTCTGCCGGGACTTTCCCCTACGAGCAGTACTTC. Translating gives CASTSAGTFPYEQYF.